The rows below give T cell receptor beta chains drawn from one sample of a study of shared clonotypes between healthy human individuals. Sequencing was performed with immunoSEQ multiplex PCR; in TCRdb, only in-frame clones are kept and a portion is missing. The repertoire consists of approximately 1.5 million clones, with about 98.5% occurring once and the leading ten covering roughly 0.36%. The source material was naive CD4+ T cells sorted from blood. The receptor set was obtained from a man aged 30-40 years in good health. CDR3s include the opening cysteine and the closing phenylalanine or tryptophan. The D gene is left open where the match is weak. Expanded clones get a size class; other rows say once, few or many, or leave the size out.

TRBJ1-1 NA NA TRBV5-4 TGTGCCAGCAGCTCCCCAAAAAAAAGGGGTAACACTGAAGCTTTCTTT CASSSPKKRGNTEAFF
TRBJ2-5 NA NA TRBV10-2 TGCGCCAGCCGCTCGAGAAAGGGAGAAGAGACCCAGTACTTC CASRSRKGEETQYF
TRBJ2-1 NA NA TRBV27 TGTGCCAGCAGTTTAACCCCGGGACTGGATAGGATGGAGCAGTTCTTC CASSLTPGLDRMEQFF
TRBJ2-1 NA NA TRBV20-1 TGCAGTGCGACATACAATGAGCAGTTCTTC CSATYNEQFF
TRBJ1-1 NA NA TRBV9 TGTGCCAGCAGCGTGGGCATTGACACTGAAGCTTTCTTT CASSVGIDTEAFF
TRBJ1-2 TRBD1 NA TRBV10-3 TGTGCCATCAGCGAGGGGGCTGGCTATGGCTACACCTTC CAISEGAGYGYTF
TRBJ2-7 TRBD2 NA TRBV6-1 TGTGCCAGCAGTGAGGGTGTGGCGGGAGGGTCCTACGAGCAGTACTTC CASSEGVAGGSYEQYF
TRBJ1-1 TRBD1 NA TRBV5-4 TGTGCCAGCAGCTGGCCCCAGGGGGTGAACACTGAAGCTTTCTTT CASSWPQGVNTEAFF
TRBJ2-1 TRBD1 once TRBV7-3 TGTGCCAGCAGCCAGCAGACAGGGATGAATGAGCAGTTCTTC CASSQQTGMNEQFF
TRBJ1-5 NA NA TRBV28 TGTGCCAGCAGTCTCCTGGACAGCAATCAGCCCCAGCATTTT CASSLLDSNQPQHF
TRBJ2-1 TRBD1 NA TRBV5-1 TGCGCCAGCAGCTTGGGGACAGGGTCCTACAATGAGCAGTTCTTC CASSLGTGSYNEQFF
TRBJ2-1 NA NA TRBV11-3 TGTGCCAGCAGCGGCGGAGGCAATGAGCAGTTCTTC CASSGGGNEQFF
TRBJ2-1 NA NA TRBV29-1 TGCAGCGTAGGATACAATGAGCAGTTCTTC CSVGYNEQFF
TRBJ2-3 NA NA TRBV5-4 TGTGCCAGCAGCAAGGACTCTACTAGCACAGATACGCAGTATTTT CASSKDSTSTDTQYF
TRBJ2-1 NA NA TRBV7-9 TGTGCCAGCAGCTTTACCACAGGGACGAGCGAGCAGTTCTTC CASSFTTGTSEQFF
TRBJ1-5 NA once TRBV27 TGTGCCAGCAGTTTATCAGGAGATTATAGCAATCAGCCCCAGCATTTT CASSLSGDYSNQPQHF
TRBJ2-1 TRBD2 NA TRBV2 TGTGCCAGCAGAACTCGGACTAGCGGGAGCAATGAGCAGTTCTTC CASRTRTSGSNEQFF
TRBJ2-1 NA NA TRBV7-9 TGTGCCAGCAGCTTAGCGTTTGAGCAGTTCTTC CASSLAFEQFF
TRBJ2-2 TRBD2 NA TRBV9 TGTGCCAGCAGCGAAACGAATCCGGGACTAGCGGGTCAGTCCGGGGAGCTGTTTTTT CASSETNPGLAGQSGELFF
TRBJ1-2 TRBD1 NA TRBV28 TGTGCCAGCAGTTTGGAAATAAGCGGACAGGGGGCGCAGTATGGCTACACCTTC CASSLEISGQGAQYGYTF
TRBJ2-1 TRBD2 NA TRBV10-3 TGTGCCATCAGTGAGTCCCCTGGGGGACTAGCGGGTAATGAGCAGTTCTTC CAISESPGGLAGNEQFF
TRBJ2-7 NA NA TRBV2 TGTGCCTCTGTACAGGGCTCCCACGAGCAGTACTTC CASVQGSHEQYF
TRBJ1-5 NA once TRBV7-9 TGTGCCAGCAGCTTAGGTCAGCATCAGCCCCAGCATTTT CASSLGQHQPQHF
TRBJ1-1 NA NA TRBV6-5 TGTGCCAGCAGCAGGACAGTGAACACTGAAGCTTTCTTT CASSRTVNTEAFF
TRBJ2-5 TRBD1 NA TRBV7-8 TGTGCCAGCAGCCCCCGGGACAGTGGGGAGACCCAGTACTTC CASSPRDSGETQYF
TRBJ2-3 NA NA TRBV5-4 TGTGCCAGCAGCAAGGGGTCTCTTTCCGTGAGGGATACGCAGTATTTT CASSKGSLSVRDTQYF
TRBJ2-4 NA NA TRBV7-9 TGTGCCAGCAGTCACATCATCGGGAGAGGGAAAAACATTCAGTACTTC CASSHIIGRGKNIQYF
TRBJ2-7 NA NA TRBV9 TGTGCCAGCAGCGTAGATGGGGGCGGAATCTCCTACGAGCAGTACTTC CASSVDGGGISYEQYF
TRBJ2-7 TRBD2 NA TRBV7-2 TGTGCCAGCAGCACCGGACTAGCGGGAGTTGGGGGCGAGCAGTACTTC CASSTGLAGVGGEQYF
TRBJ1-5 NA NA TRBV28 TGTGCCAGCAGTTTGTCGGATCAGCCCCAGCATTTT CASSLSDQPQHF
TRBJ2-3 NA NA TRBV6-6 TGTGCCAGCAGTTACCTTAGTGCAAGCACAGATACGCAGTATTTT CASSYLSASTDTQYF
TRBJ1-2 NA NA TRBV5-1 TGCGCCAGCAGCTTCTCCACTAGGGTAAATGGCTACACCTTC CASSFSTRVNGYTF
TRBJ2-7 NA NA TRBV5-8 TGTGCCAGCAGCTCGCCCCTCGGGTCCAGGTACGAGCAGTACTTC CASSSPLGSRYEQYF